This entry lists 13 T cell receptor beta chains sequenced from one sample in a study of blood T cell repertoires in COVID-19. Clones were sequenced by immunoSEQ multiplex PCR, and TCRdb holds only the in-frame ones, with some missing. The sample lists 150,000 to 190,000 clones, 70% to 90% occurring once. The sequenced sample consisted of peripheral blood. Every receptor here comes from a woman in her 70s with acute or convalescent COVID-19.

V usage is TRBV18 and J usage is TRBJ2-5; tentative D call: TRBD1 (5 bases). Deletions cut 3 bases from V and 2 bases from J, with 10 bases between. Germline lookup yields CDR1 KGHSH and CDR2 LQKENI. The CDR3 is 14 amino acids. The CDR3 DNA reads TGTGCCAGCTCACCCCAGGGCCGACAAGAGACCCAGTACTTC. This gives the protein CASSPQGRQETQYF.

J is TRBJ1-1 and V is TRBV5-1; maybe TRBD1 (6 bases). Looked up from germline, CDR1 is SGHRS and CDR2 is YFSETQ. CDR3 length: 14 residues. Trimming took 0 bases from V and 8 from J, leaving 14 bases between them. CDR3 bases: TGCGCCAGCAGCTTGGCCCCGGAGCAGGGGGAAGCTTTCTTT. Residues: CASSLAPEQGEAFF.

The chain combines TRBV5-1 with TRBJ1-3; D call uncertain. The CDR3 is 14 residues long. Germline CDR1 reads SGHRS; CDR2 reads YFSETQ. Trimming pared 4 bases from V and 3 bases from J, leaving 11 bases between. The DNA for the CDR3 is TGCGCCAGCAGCCAGGATGGTGGTGGAAACACCATATATTTT. This translates into CASSQDGGGNTIYF.

The V gene is TRBV12-3 or TRBV12-4, the J gene TRBJ1-3, with D uncertain. Trimming pared 3 bases from V and 3 bases from J, leaving 3 bases between. This CDR3 has 12 residues. The chain's CDR3 is CASSFFGNTIYF. The DNA of the CDR3 is TGTGCCAGCAGTTTCTTTGGAAACACCATATATTTT.

This clone was recorded once. In DNA, the CDR3 is TGTGCCGTCGGAGGGTATAGCAATCAGCCCCAGCATTTT. Its translation is CAVGGYSNQPQHF. The V gene is TRBV28, the J gene TRBJ1-5; D is unresolved. V shed 11 bases and J shed 0 bases, with 11 bases lying between them. Looked up from germline, CDR1 is MDHEN and CDR2 is SYDVKM. The CDR3 length is 13 residues. Drawing the rest from reference TRBV28 and TRBJ1-5, the complete variable domain is DVKVTQSSRYLVKRTGEKVFLECVQDMDHENMFWYRQDPGLGLRLIYFSYDVKMKEKGDIPEGYSVSREKKERFSLILESASTNQTSMYLCAVGGYSNQPQHFGDGTRLSIL.

The CDR3 spells CASSRRTGGGGETQYF. CDR3 coding DNA: TGTGCCAGTAGTCGCCGGACAGGGGGGGGCGGGGAGACCCAGTACTTC. The V and J genes are TRBV19 and TRBJ2-5; TRBD1 aligns across 10 bases. The germline V gene encodes CDR1 LNHDA and CDR2 SQIVND (reference sequence). The CDR3 consists of 16 residues. V shed 5 bases, J shed 5 bases, and the junction held 11 bases outside the gene matches.

The chain couples TRBV2 to TRBJ1-5; weak D call: TRBD1 (6 bases). Trimming removed 2 bases at V and 9 bases at J, with 29 bases between. This CDR3 has 19 amino acids. Germline CDR1 is SNHLY and CDR2 is FYNNEI. The CDR3 DNA is TGTGCCAGCAGTGAACCCACTTACGAGCGTCGTGCAGGGGTCCCGCCCCAGCATTTT. Translating gives CASSEPTYERRAGVPPQHF.

The J gene is TRBJ1-3, the V gene TRBV2, with D maybe TRBD1 (6 bases). The CDR3 spans 15 residues. CDR1 and CDR2 from the germline V gene are SNHLY and FYNNEI. Trimming pared 8 bases from V and 2 bases from J, leaving 16 bases between. This CDR3 reads CASLFTAGAGNTIYF. The CDR3 region has the DNA TGTGCCAGCCTCTTCACCGCAGGGGCTGGAAACACCATATATTTT. Filled out from reference TRBV2 and TRBJ1-3, the complete variable domain reads EPEVTQTPSHQVTQMGQEVILRCVPISNHLYFYWYRQILGQKVEFLVSFYNNEISEKSEIFDDQFSVERPDGSNFTLKIRSTKLEDSAMYFCASLFTAGAGNTIYFGEGSWLTVV.

The rearrangement uses TRBV6-5 and TRBJ2-1, with 8 bases that match TRBD2. Losses at the gene ends were 5 bases for V and 3 bases for J; bases not matched to a gene: 6. Germline CDR1 and CDR2: MNHEY and SVGAGI. The CDR3 loop spans 15 amino acids. Here the CDR3 reads CASSLGLAGYNEQFF. The DNA of the CDR3 is TGTGCCAGCAGTCTCGGACTAGCAGGCTACAATGAGCAGTTCTTC.

V gene TRBV3-1 (or the pseudogene TRBV3-2) combines with J gene TRBJ1-4; D possibly corresponds to TRBD1 (5 bases). V was trimmed by 4 bases and J by 0 bases, leaving 12 bases between them. The germline gives CDR1 LGHDT, CDR2 YNNKEL (reference sequence). This CDR3 comprises 16 residues. This CDR3 is CASSRGVIATNEKLFF. Here the CDR3 DNA reads TGTGCCAGCAGCCGGGGGGTAATTGCAACTAATGAAAAACTGTTTTTT.

At least ten counts were recorded for this clone. V and J are TRBV4-3 and TRBJ1-1, with a possible D match to TRBD1 (5 bases). Trimming stripped 0 bases from V and 5 bases from J, with 16 bases between. Per the germline V gene, CDR1 is LGHNA and CDR2 is YSLEER. There are 16 residues in the CDR3. The CDR3 nucleotides are TGCGCCAGCAGCCAAGATCTTGCAGGGATGATGACTGAAGCTTTCTTT. Its translation is CASSQDLAGMMTEAFF.

This sequence joins TRBV12-3 or TRBV12-4 and TRBJ1-6; D uncertain. This CDR3 has 13 amino acids. Trimming pared 8 bases from V and 5 bases from J, leaving 10 bases between. The CDR3 DNA is TGTGCCAGCTCTCAGGAAAATAATTCACCCCTCCACTTT. Translated: CASSQENNSPLHF.

The chain combines TRBV4-1 with TRBJ1-3, with D unclear. Looked up from germline, CDR1 is MGHRA and CDR2 is YSYEKL. Trimming left V 4 bases short and J 0 bases short, with 13 bases between. The CDR3 totals 16 residues. CDR3 sequence reads: CASSRETGLSGNTIYF. For the CDR3, the DNA is TGCGCCAGCAGCCGAGAGACGGGTCTCTCTGGAAACACCATATATTTT.